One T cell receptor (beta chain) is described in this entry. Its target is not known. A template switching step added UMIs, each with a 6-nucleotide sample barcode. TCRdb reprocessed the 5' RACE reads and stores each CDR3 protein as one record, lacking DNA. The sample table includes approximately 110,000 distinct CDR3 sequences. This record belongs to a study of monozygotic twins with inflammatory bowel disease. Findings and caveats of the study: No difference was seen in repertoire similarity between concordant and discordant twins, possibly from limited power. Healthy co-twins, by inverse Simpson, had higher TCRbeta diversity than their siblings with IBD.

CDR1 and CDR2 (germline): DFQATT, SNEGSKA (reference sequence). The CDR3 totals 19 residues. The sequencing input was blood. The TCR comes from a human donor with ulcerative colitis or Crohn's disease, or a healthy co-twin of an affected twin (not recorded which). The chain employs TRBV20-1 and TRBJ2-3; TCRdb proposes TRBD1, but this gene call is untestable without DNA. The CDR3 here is CSATHFGDRFTKTTDTQYF.